The sequence of this TCR beta chain was determined in a study of T cell responses to AZD1222 COVID-19 vaccine. TCRdb keeps only in-frame clones here, not all; method: immunoSEQ multiplex PCR. The sample yields fewer than 150,000 clones, roughly nine tenths seen once. Points from the study as a whole: Nearly half of unique spike-specific TCRs reportedly avoided B.1.351 and B.1.1.7 mutated regions.

Trimming cost V 0 bases and J 2 bases; bases outside gene matches: 8. CDR1 and CDR2 from the germline V gene are LNHNV and YYDKDF (reference sequence). CDR3 length: 18 amino acids. With respect to this clone: Its target is not known.

The sample in question was peripheral blood, obtained 28 days after the second AZD1222 dose. This receptor was obtained from an adult who received the AZD1222 COVID-19 vaccine. The J gene is TRBJ1-3, the V gene TRBV15; TRBD1 aligns across 9 bases. CDR3 nucleotide sequence: TGTGCCACCAGCAGAGATCCCCTGGACAGGGGTACTGGAAACACCATATATTTT. It codes for CATSRDPLDRGTGNTIYF.